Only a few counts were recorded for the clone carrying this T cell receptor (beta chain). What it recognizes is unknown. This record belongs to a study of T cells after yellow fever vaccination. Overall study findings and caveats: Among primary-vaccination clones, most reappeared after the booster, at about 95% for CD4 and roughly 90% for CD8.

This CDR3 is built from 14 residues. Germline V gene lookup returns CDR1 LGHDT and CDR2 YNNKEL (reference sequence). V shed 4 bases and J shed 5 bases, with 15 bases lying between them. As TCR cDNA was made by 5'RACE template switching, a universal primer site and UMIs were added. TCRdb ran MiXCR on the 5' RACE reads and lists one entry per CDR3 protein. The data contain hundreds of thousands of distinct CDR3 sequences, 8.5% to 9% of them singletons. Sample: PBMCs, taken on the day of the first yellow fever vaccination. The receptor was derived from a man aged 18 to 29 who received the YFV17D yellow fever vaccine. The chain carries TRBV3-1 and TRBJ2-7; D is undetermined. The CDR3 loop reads CASSPQVSSHEQYV. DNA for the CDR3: TGTGCCAGCAGCCCTCAGGTTAGCTCTCACGAGCAGTACGTC.